This T cell receptor beta chain was sequenced in a study of T cell repertoires in cytomegalovirus infection. One entry per CDR3 protein, called by TCRdb with MiXCR from the reads. The sample consists of hundreds of thousands of distinct CDR3 sequences, approximately 24% of them appearing once. Germline V CDR1 and CDR2: MNHEY, SVGEGT. Trimming took off 6 bases at V and 0 bases at J, with 14 bases between the two ends. The CDR3 spans 16 residues. The TCR originated in a human donor in good health (CMV status not recorded). Some clones in this sample may be carry-over from other donors' samples. The specimen was CD8+ T cells from PBMCs. This sequence joins TRBV6-2 or TRBV6-3 and TRBJ1-4, with no clear D. As DNA, the CDR3 is TGTGCCAGCAGCTCCACGGTCTTTGCAACTAATGAAAAACTGTTTTTT. Residues: CASSSTVFATNEKLFF.